The next 8 T cell receptor beta chains were all read from a single sample in a study of blood T cell repertoires in COVID-19. Some clones are missing from TCRdb's copy, which holds only in-frame ones; the method was immunoSEQ multiplex PCR. The sample has 350,000 to 400,000 clones, roughly 89% seen once. The sequencing sample was made of PBMCs or T cells enriched from blood (not recorded which). The receptors come from a woman aged 25 to 39 who had recovered from COVID-19.

This clone was seen only a few times. The V gene is TRBV7-9, the J gene TRBJ1-3; D perhaps matches TRBD1 (6 bases). Germline V gene sequence: CDR1 SEHNR, CDR2 FQNEAQ (reference sequence). The length of the CDR3 is 19 residues. Trimming removed 2 bases from V and 0 bases from J, with 20 bases in between. The CDR3: CASSLTRTALWNSGNTIYF. The CDR3 region has the DNA TGTGCCAGCAGCTTAACGCGGACAGCACTCTGGAACTCTGGAAACACCATATATTTT.

This clone was seen only once. A read error may produce the germline difference seen at one junction end. This chain connects TRBV10-3 to TRBJ2-5; possible D gene TRBD1, 5 bases. Germline V gene lookup returns CDR1 ENHRY and CDR2 SYGVKD. The CDR3 length is 12 residues. The CDR3 region is CAIRSGKEAQYF. For the CDR3, the DNA is TGTGCCATCAGATCAGGGAAAGAGGCCCAGTACTTC.

The rearrangement links TRBV6-2 or TRBV6-3 to TRBJ2-7; 10 bases align to TRBD2. Germline-derived CDR1 and CDR2 are MNHEY and SVGEGT. Trimming took 6 bases from V and 4 from J; bases not matched to a gene: 3. The CDR3 runs to 13 residues. CDR3 sequence reads: CASRPSGRYEQYF. The CDR3 bases are TGTGCCAGCAGGCCTAGCGGGAGATACGAGCAGTACTTC.

The J gene is TRBJ2-7, the V gene TRBV7-2, with TRBD1 identical over 11 bases. This CDR3 is built from 13 residues. Unmatched junction bases numbered 4, after V lost 5 bases and J lost 7 bases. Germline CDR1 is SGHTA and CDR2 is FQGNSA. CDR3 DNA: TGTGCCAGCAGCCCGGACAGGGGGCAAGAGCAGTACTTC. It yields the protein CASSPDRGQEQYF.

V is TRBV9 and J is TRBJ2-1, with TRBD1 matching 11 bases. Per the germline V gene, CDR1 is SGDLS and CDR2 is YYNGEE. The CDR3 is made up of 16 amino acids. V dropped 5 bases and J dropped 8; count of bases not matched to a gene: 12. CDR3 protein: CASSLYDGQGAHEQFF. The CDR3 DNA follows: TGTGCCAGCAGTCTGTACGACGGACAGGGGGCCCATGAGCAGTTCTTC.

The rearrangement joins TRBV14 to TRBJ1-2; the D is unclear. The V end lost 6 bases, the J end lost 5 bases, and 10 bases lay between the germline ends. The CDR3 sequence is 12 residues long. Germline CDR1 and CDR2: SGHDN and FVKESK. The CDR3 DNA reads as TGTGCCAGCAGGACCGCCGGGTATGGCTACACCTTC. Translating it yields CASRTAGYGYTF.

The rearrangement links TRBV2 to TRBJ1-2; D perhaps matches TRBD1 (5 bases). The CDR3 loop spans 14 amino acids. V lost 2 bases to trimming and J lost 3 bases, with 10 bases between them. Germline CDR1 SNHLY, CDR2 FYNNEI. CDR3 DNA sequence: TGTGCCAGCAGTGAACAGGGATTCGACTATGGCTACACCTTC. Translating gives CASSEQGFDYGYTF.

The chain uses TRBV5-1 and TRBJ2-5; the match to TRBD1 covers 8 bases. V shed 3 bases and J 2 bases; nucleotides not matched to a gene: 6. Germline CDR1 SGHRS, CDR2 YFSETQ. This CDR3 has 15 amino acids. CDR3 residues: CASSYWDRSQETQYF. CDR3 DNA sequence: TGCGCCAGCAGCTATTGGGACAGGTCGCAAGAGACCCAGTACTTC. The complete variable domain, with remaining parts taken from reference TRBV5-1 and TRBJ2-5, reads KAGVTQTPRYLIKTRGQQVTLSCSPISGHRSVSWYQQTPGQGLQFLFEYFSETQRNKGNFPGRFSGRQFSNSRSEMNVSTLELGDSALYLCASSYWDRSQETQYFGPGTRLLVL.